This T cell receptor beta chain was observed in a study of blood T cell repertoires in COVID-19. Study in general: Collection of acute and convalescent COVID-19 samples took place in the United States, Italy and Spain. The analysed material was cDNA or gDNA that came from T cells, B-cell-depleted T cells, or PBMCs.

CDR1 and CDR2 (germline): MGHDK, SYGVNS. V shed 4 bases and J shed 5 bases, with 10 bases lying between them. The CDR3 totals 13 residues. In the original processing: Scientists estimated how many nucleated cells there were by amplifying reference gene primers. The repertoire was sequenced with immunoSEQ multiplex PCR; TCRdb's copy has only in-frame clones and lacks some. Clonal size and the V and J genes are those of that table, whereas D and trimming came from the DNA. The sample consists of 100,000 to 150,000 clones, 65% to 90% of them appearing once. The material sequenced was peripheral blood. The rearrangement uses TRBV25-1 and TRBJ2-3, with a tentative D call TRBD1 (5 bases). The origin of this receptor is a man older than 75 with active or convalescent COVID-19. The CDR3 nucleotides read TGTGCCAGCAGTGCCAGGGTAGGAGATACGCAGTATTTT. It codes for CASSARVGDTQYF.